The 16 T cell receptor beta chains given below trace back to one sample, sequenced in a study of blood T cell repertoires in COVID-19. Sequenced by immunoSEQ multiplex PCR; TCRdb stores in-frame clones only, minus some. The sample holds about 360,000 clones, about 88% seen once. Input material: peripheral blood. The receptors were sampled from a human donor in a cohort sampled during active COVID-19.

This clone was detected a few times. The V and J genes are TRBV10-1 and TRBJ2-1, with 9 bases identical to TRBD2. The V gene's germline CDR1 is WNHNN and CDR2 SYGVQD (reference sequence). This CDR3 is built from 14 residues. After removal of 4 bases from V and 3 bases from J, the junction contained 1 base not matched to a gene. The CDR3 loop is CASSASGNYNEQFF. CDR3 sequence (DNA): TGCGCCAGCAGTGCTAGCGGGAACTACAATGAGCAGTTCTTC.

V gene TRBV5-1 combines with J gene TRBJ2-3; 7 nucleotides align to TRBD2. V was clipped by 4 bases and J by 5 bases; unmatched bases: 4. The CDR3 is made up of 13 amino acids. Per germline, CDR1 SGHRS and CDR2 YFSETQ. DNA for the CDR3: TGCGCCAGCAGCCCGCGCGGGGGAGATACGCAGTATTTT. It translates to CASSPRGGDTQYF.

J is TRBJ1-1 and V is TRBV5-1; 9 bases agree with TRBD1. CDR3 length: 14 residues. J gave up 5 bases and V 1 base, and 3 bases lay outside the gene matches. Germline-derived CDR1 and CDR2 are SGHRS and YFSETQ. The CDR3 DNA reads TGCGCCAGCAGCTTGCGAGGGACAGGGACTGAAGCTTTCTTT. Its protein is CASSLRGTGTEAFF. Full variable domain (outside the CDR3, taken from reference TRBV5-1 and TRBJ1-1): KAGVTQTPRYLIKTRGQQVTLSCSPISGHRSVSWYQQTPGQGLQFLFEYFSETQRNKGNFPGRFSGRQFSNSRSEMNVSTLELGDSALYLCASSLRGTGTEAFFGQGTRLTVV.

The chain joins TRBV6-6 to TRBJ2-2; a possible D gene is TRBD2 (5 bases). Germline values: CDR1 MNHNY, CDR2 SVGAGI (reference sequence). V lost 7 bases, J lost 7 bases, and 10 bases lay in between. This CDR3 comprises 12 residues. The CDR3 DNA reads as TGTGCCAGCACGCGGGCGAGCGGGGAGCTGTTTTTT. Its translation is CASTRASGELFF.

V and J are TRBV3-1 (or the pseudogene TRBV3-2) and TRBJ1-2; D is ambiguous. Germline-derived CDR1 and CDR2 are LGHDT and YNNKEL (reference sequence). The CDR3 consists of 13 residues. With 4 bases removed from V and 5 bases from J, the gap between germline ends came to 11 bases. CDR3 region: CASSPHSKYGYTF. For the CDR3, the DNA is TGTGCCAGCAGCCCCCACAGTAAATATGGCTACACCTTC.

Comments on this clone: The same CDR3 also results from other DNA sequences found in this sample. This CDR3 reads CAWSVQGTDTQYF. The CDR3 DNA follows: TGTGCCTGGAGTGTACAGGGCACAGATACGCAGTATTTT. V and J are TRBV30 and TRBJ2-3, with D tentatively TRBD1 (5 bases). The CDR3 spans 13 residues. Between the trimmed V and J ends, which lost 0 bases and 1 base, there was a span of 5 bases. Per germline, CDR1 GTSNPN and CDR2 SVGIG (reference sequence).

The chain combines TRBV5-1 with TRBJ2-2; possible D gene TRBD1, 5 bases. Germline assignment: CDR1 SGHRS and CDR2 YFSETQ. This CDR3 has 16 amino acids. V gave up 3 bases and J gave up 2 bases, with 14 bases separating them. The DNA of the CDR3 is TGCGCCAGCAGCTCCCCAAGGGGCCCAAACACCGGGGAGCTGTTTTTT. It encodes CASSSPRGPNTGELFF.

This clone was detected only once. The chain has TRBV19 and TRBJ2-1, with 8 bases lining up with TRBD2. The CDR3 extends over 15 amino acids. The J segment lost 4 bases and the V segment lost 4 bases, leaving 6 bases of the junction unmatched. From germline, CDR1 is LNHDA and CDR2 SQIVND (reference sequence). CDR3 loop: CASSRAGEKYNEQFF. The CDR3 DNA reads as TGTGCCAGTAGTAGAGCGGGGGAGAAATACAATGAGCAGTTCTTC.

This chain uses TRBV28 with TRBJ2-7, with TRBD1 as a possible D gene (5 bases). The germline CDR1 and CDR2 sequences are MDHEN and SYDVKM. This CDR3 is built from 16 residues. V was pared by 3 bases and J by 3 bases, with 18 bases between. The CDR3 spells CASSFHVGQEDYEQYF. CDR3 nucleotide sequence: TGTGCCAGCAGTTTCCATGTAGGACAAGAGGACTACGAGCAGTACTTC. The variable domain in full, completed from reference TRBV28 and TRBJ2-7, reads DVKVTQSSRYLVKRTGEKVFLECVQDMDHENMFWYRQDPGLGLRLIYFSYDVKMKEKGDIPEGYSVSREKKERFSLILESASTNQTSMYLCASSFHVGQEDYEQYFGPGTRLTVT.

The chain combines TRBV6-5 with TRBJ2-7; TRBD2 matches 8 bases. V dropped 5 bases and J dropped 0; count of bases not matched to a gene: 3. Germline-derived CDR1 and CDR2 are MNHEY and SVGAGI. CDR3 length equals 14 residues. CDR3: CASSPSGHSYEQYF. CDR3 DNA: TGTGCCAGCAGTCCTAGCGGGCACTCCTACGAGCAGTACTTC.

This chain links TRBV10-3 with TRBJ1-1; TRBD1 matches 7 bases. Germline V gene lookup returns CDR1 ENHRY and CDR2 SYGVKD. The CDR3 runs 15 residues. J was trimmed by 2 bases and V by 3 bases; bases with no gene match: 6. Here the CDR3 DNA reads TGTGCCATCAGTGACCTGGGACAGCGAAACACTGAAGCTTTCTTT. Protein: CAISDLGQRNTEAFF.

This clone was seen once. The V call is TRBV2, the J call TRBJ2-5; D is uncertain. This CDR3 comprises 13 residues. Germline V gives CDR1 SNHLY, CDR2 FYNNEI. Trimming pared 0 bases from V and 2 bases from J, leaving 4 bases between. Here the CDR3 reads CASSEALQETQYF. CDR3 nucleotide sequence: TGTGCCAGCAGTGAAGCGTTACAAGAGACCCAGTACTTC. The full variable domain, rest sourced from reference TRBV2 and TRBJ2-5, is EPEVTQTPSHQVTQMGQEVILRCVPISNHLYFYWYRQILGQKVEFLVSFYNNEISEKSEIFDDQFSVERPDGSNFTLKIRSTKLEDSAMYFCASSEALQETQYFGPGTRLLVL.

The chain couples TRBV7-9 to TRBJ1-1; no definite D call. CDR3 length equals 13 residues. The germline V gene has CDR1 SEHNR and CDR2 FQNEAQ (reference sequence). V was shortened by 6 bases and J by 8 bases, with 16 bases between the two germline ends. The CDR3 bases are TGTGCCAGCAGGCCTTTCGGGGAAAGCGAAGCTTTCTTT. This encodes CASRPFGESEAFF. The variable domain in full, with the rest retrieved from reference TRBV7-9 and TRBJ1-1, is DTGVSQNPRHKITKRGQNVTFRCDPISEHNRLYWYRQTLGQGPEFLTYFQNEAQLEKSRLLSDRFSAERPKGSFSTLEIQRTEQGDSAMYLCASRPFGESEAFFGQGTRLTVV.

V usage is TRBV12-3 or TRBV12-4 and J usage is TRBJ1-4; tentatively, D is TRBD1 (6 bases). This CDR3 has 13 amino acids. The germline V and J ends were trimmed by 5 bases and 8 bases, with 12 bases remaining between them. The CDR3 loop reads CASSQGMREKLFF. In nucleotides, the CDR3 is TGTGCCAGCAGTCAGGGGATGAGGGAAAAACTGTTTTTT.

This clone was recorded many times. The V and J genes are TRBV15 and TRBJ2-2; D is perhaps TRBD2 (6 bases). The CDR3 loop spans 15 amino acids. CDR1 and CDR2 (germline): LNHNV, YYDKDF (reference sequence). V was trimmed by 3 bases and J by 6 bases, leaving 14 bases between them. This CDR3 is CATSSQRASAGELFF. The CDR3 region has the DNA TGTGCCACCAGCAGCCAGCGGGCTAGCGCCGGGGAGCTGTTTTTT.

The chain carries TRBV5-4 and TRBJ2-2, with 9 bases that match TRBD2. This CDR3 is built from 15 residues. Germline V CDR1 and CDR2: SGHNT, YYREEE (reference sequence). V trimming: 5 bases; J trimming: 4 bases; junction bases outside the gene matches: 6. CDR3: CASRRSGRRTGELFF. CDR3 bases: TGTGCCAGCAGACGGAGCGGGAGGCGCACCGGGGAGCTGTTTTTT.